The 22 T cell receptor beta chains below all came from one sample that was sequenced in a study of T cell responses to AZD1222 COVID-19 vaccine. The data were produced by immunoSEQ multiplex PCR, yet TCRdb's version contains in-frame clones alone and is incomplete. The sample includes around 160,000 clones, about 90% of them seen just once. Source: peripheral blood, taken 28 days after the second AZD1222 dose. The receptor set was obtained from an adult who received the AZD1222 COVID-19 vaccine.

As concerns this clone: Other DNA sequences within the sample encode an identical CDR3. V usage is TRBV12-3 or TRBV12-4 and J usage is TRBJ1-5; tentatively, D is TRBD1 (5 bases). The CDR3 has 13 amino acids. Trimming took 3 bases from V and 5 from J, leaving 8 bases between them. Here the CDR3 reads CASSFGTDQPQHF. CDR3 coding DNA: TGTGCCAGCAGTTTTGGGACCGATCAGCCCCAGCATTTT.

The V gene is TRBV4-2, the J gene TRBJ1-5, with D unresolved. Germline lookup yields CDR1 LGHNA and CDR2 YNFKEQ. The CDR3 covers 16 residues. Between the trimmed V and J ends, which lost 0 bases and 0 bases, there was a span of 9 bases. CDR3 amino acids: CASSQERGLSNQPQHF. DNA of the CDR3: TGTGCCAGCAGCCAAGAGCGAGGTCTTAGCAATCAGCCCCAGCATTTT.

This chain uses TRBV10-2 with TRBJ1-1, with TRBD1 matching over 9 bases. CDR3 length equals 14 residues. Germline lookup yields CDR1 WSHSY and CDR2 SAAADI. J gave up 5 bases and V 3 bases, and 4 bases lay outside the gene matches. The CDR3 protein is CASSDHRGLTEAFF. Written as DNA, the CDR3 is TGCGCCAGCAGTGACCACAGGGGGCTGACTGAAGCTTTCTTT.

V is TRBV5-1 and J is TRBJ2-3; TRBD1 aligns across 7 bases. Losses at the gene ends were 5 bases for V and 0 bases for J; bases not matched to a gene: 6. Germline-derived CDR1 and CDR2 are SGHRS and YFSETQ. This CDR3 region has 15 residues. CDR3 sequence: CASRNSGQSTDTQYF. The CDR3 DNA reads TGCGCCAGCAGAAACTCGGGACAGAGCACAGATACGCAGTATTTT. Variable domain in full (rest from reference TRBV5-1 and TRBJ2-3): KAGVTQTPRYLIKTRGQQVTLSCSPISGHRSVSWYQQTPGQGLQFLFEYFSETQRNKGNFPGRFSGRQFSNSRSEMNVSTLELGDSALYLCASRNSGQSTDTQYFGPGTRLTVL.

The V and J genes are TRBV3-1 (or the pseudogene TRBV3-2) and TRBJ2-1; D gene ambiguous. This CDR3 contains 13 residues. Trimming took off 1 base at V and 5 bases at J, with 6 bases between the two ends. CDR1 is LGHDT, CDR2 YNNKEL, per germline (reference sequence). In nucleotides, the CDR3 is TGTGCCAGCAGCCAAGGACTTCACAATGAGCAGTTCTTC. It codes for CASSQGLHNEQFF.

The chain combines TRBV10-3 with TRBJ1-6, with TRBD1 as a possible D gene (5 bases). V lost 2 bases and J lost 7, with 12 bases in between. In germline, CDR1 is ENHRY, CDR2 SYGVKD. This CDR3 region has 15 residues. The CDR3 protein is CAISESGPGNSPLHF. Here the CDR3 DNA reads TGTGCCATCAGTGAGAGTGGGCCAGGGAATTCACCCCTCCACTTT.

The chain carries TRBV5-5 and TRBJ1-3, with a tentative D call TRBD1 (6 bases). With 5 bases removed from V and 0 bases from J, the gap between germline ends came to 12 bases. This CDR3 region has 15 residues. Germline V lookup: CDR1 SGHKS, CDR2 YYEKEE (reference sequence). The CDR3 nucleotides are TGTGCCAGCAGAAGGGGGGACTACTCTGGAAACACCATATATTTT. This encodes CASRRGDYSGNTIYF.

The V and J genes are TRBV2 and TRBJ1-4; D is undetermined. This CDR3 region has 14 residues. Trimming shortened V by 1 base and J by 8 bases, and 11 bases separated the two germline ends. The germline gives CDR1 SNHLY, CDR2 FYNNEI. CDR3 in DNA: TGTGCCAGCAGTGAAGGGGAGGTAGGGGAAAAACTGTTTTTT. Translation gives CASSEGEVGEKLFF. Full variable domain (rest looked up from reference TRBV2 and TRBJ1-4): EPEVTQTPSHQVTQMGQEVILRCVPISNHLYFYWYRQILGQKVEFLVSFYNNEISEKSEIFDDQFSVERPDGSNFTLKIRSTKLEDSAMYFCASSEGEVGEKLFFGSGTQLSVL.

V usage is TRBV6-5 and J usage is TRBJ1-1; no definite D call. The CDR3 spans 11 residues. Per germline, CDR1 MNHEY and CDR2 SVGAGI. Trimming took 7 bases from V and 1 from J, leaving 4 bases between them. Here the CDR3 DNA reads TGTGCCAGCACCCAGAACACTGAAGCTTTCTTT. This translates into CASTQNTEAFF.

This chain uses TRBV4-2 with TRBJ1-3; D gene ambiguous. Between the trimmed V and J ends, which lost 0 bases and 0 bases, there was a span of 9 bases. The CDR3 spans 16 residues. Germline CDR1 and CDR2: LGHNA and YNFKEQ. The CDR3 DNA follows: TGTGCCAGCAGCCAAGATAATTGGTACTCTGGAAACACCATATATTTT. As protein: CASSQDNWYSGNTIYF.

V is TRBV9 and J is TRBJ2-1, with D perhaps matching TRBD1 or TRBD2 (5 bases each). The CDR3 extends over 14 amino acids. V was trimmed by 4 bases and J by 6 bases, leaving 14 bases between them. Germline CDR1 and CDR2: SGDLS and YYNGEE. CDR3 loop: CASSPLGRVNEQFF. The DNA for the CDR3 is TGTGCCAGCAGCCCACTAGGCAGGGTCAATGAGCAGTTCTTC.

The chain links TRBV27 to TRBJ2-1, with 9 bases lining up with TRBD2. The germline CDR1 and CDR2 sequences are MNHEY and SMNVEV (reference sequence). This CDR3 is 16 amino acids long. The trim removed 5 bases at V and 6 bases at J, leaving 11 bases unmatched. Here the CDR3 DNA reads TGTGCCAGCAGTCCAGTACTGGGCGGGGGGGCCAATGAGCAGTTCTTC. Its translation: CASSPVLGGGANEQFF.

The chain combines TRBV27 with TRBJ1-2; 9 bases are a match to TRBD1. This CDR3 comprises 13 residues. V shed 10 bases, J shed 3 bases, and the junction held 6 bases outside the gene matches. CDR1 and CDR2 (germline): MNHEY, SMNVEV (reference sequence). The CDR3 protein is CATGDRGYYGYTF. The CDR3 DNA sequence: TGTGCCACCGGTGACAGGGGGTACTATGGCTACACCTTC.

The V gene is TRBV27, the J gene TRBJ1-5; maybe TRBD1 (6 bases). The length of the CDR3 is 14 residues. Germline lookup yields CDR1 MNHEY and CDR2 SMNVEV (reference sequence). V was shortened by 3 bases and J by 7 bases, with 13 bases between the two germline ends. The CDR3 loop reads CASSLGGAEQPQHF. In DNA, the CDR3 is TGTGCCAGCAGTTTGGGGGGGGCTGAGCAGCCCCAGCATTTT.

The chain links TRBV2 to TRBJ2-1, with 7 bases matching TRBD1. J was trimmed by 5 bases and V by 1 base; bases with no gene match: 8. The CDR3 consists of 16 residues. CDR1 and CDR2 from the germline V gene are SNHLY and FYNNEI. CDR3 amino acids: CASSEVETGSHNEQFF. The CDR3 DNA is TGTGCCAGCAGTGAAGTAGAGACAGGGTCCCACAATGAGCAGTTCTTC.

V is TRBV7-9 and J is TRBJ1-4, with D possibly matching TRBD1 (5 bases). Germline CDR1 SEHNR, CDR2 FQNEAQ (reference sequence). The CDR3 runs to 15 residues. The V gene lost 8 bases and the J gene lost 1 base, with 14 bases spanning the gap. The CDR3 DNA reads TGTGCCAGCGCCAAGCCGGGGGTAACTAATGAAAAACTGTTTTTT. Translated, it gives CASAKPGVTNEKLFF.

The chain links TRBV2 to TRBJ1-1; D is possibly TRBD1 (6 bases). CDR1 is SNHLY, CDR2 FYNNEI, per germline. Trimming removed 4 bases at V and 6 bases at J, with 15 bases between. The CDR3 consists of 14 residues. The CDR3 nucleotides read TGTGCCAGCAGTGGCGTCTCGGGACACTCTGAAGCTTTCTTT. This sequence encodes CASSGVSGHSEAFF.

The chain is built from TRBV7-9 and TRBJ1-2; D is unresolved. Germline V gene sequence: CDR1 SEHNR, CDR2 FQNEAQ (reference sequence). This CDR3 comprises 13 residues. Trimming took off 1 base at V and 8 bases at J, with 11 bases between the two ends. The CDR3 sequence is CASSLDWGGGYTF. Here the CDR3 DNA reads TGTGCCAGCAGCTTAGACTGGGGAGGAGGCTACACCTTC. The variable domain in full, with the rest retrieved from reference TRBV7-9 and TRBJ1-2, is DTGVSQNPRHKITKRGQNVTFRCDPISEHNRLYWYRQTLGQGPEFLTYFQNEAQLEKSRLLSDRFSAERPKGSFSTLEIQRTEQGDSAMYLCASSLDWGGGYTFGSGTRLTVV.

The CDR3 loop reads CASSRFNYGYTF. CDR3 bases: TGTGCCAGCTCACGTTTTAACTATGGCTACACCTTC. The chain is built from TRBV18 and TRBJ1-2; D is uncertain. Germline V gives CDR1 KGHSH, CDR2 LQKENI. The CDR3 extends over 12 amino acids. With 4 bases removed from V and 1 base from J, the gap between germline ends came to 4 bases.

This clone occurred once. The chain employs TRBV7-6 and TRBJ2-7, with D unclear. The CDR3 length is 13 residues. Germline CDR1 reads SGHVS; CDR2 reads FNYEAQ. Trimming cost V 4 bases and J 0 bases, with 7 bases left between them. The CDR3, as DNA: TGTGCCAGCAGCTCGACCAGCTCCTACGAGCAGTACTTC. It codes for CASSSTSSYEQYF. Drawing the rest from reference TRBV7-6 and TRBJ2-7, the complete variable domain is GAGVSQSPRYKVTKRGQDVALRCDPISGHVSLYWYRQALGQGPEFLTYFNYEAQQDKSGLPNDRFSAERPEGSISTLTIQRTEQRDSAMYRCASSSTSSYEQYFGPGTRLTVT.

In the case of this clone: The junction departs from germline at one end; a sequencing error may be responsible. This chain connects TRBV7-2 to TRBJ1-4; TRBD1 might be the D (6 bases). The CDR3 runs 16 residues. Germline loops: CDR1 SGHTA, CDR2 FQGNSA. CDR3 sequence reads: CVSSTQMGARNEKLFF. CDR3 nucleotide sequence: TGTGTCAGCAGCACCCAAATGGGGGCCCGCAATGAAAAACTGTTTTTT.

This chain links TRBV3-1 (or the pseudogene TRBV3-2) with TRBJ1-2; D not resolved. The V end was cut by 3 bases, the J end by 4 bases, with 9 bases between. Germline V lookup: CDR1 LGHDT, CDR2 YNNKEL (reference sequence). This CDR3 has 13 residues. In DNA form, the CDR3 reads TGTGCCAGCAGCCAGGGTGTGCCCTATGGCTACACCTTC. As protein: CASSQGVPYGYTF.